This section outlines one T cell receptor beta chain sequence together with its context. What it binds is unknown. Primers used in a second PCR of about 7 to 12 cycles were a sample-barcoded 5' primer and a J-beta primer mix. Each CDR3 protein gets one entry after TCRdb re-called the 5' RACE reads with MiXCR. The sample records about 800,000 distinct CDR3 sequences, 25% being singletons. The record originates from a study of blood T cells in healthy people across ages. Study-level points and caveats: It was found that TCR beta diversity correlated strongly with the percentage of naive T cells.

Individuals who donated were healthy Caucasians from Russia aged roughly 6 to 95. The sample also formed part of further work on T cells of mothers and their children. As that study records: Second-round PCR products received sample barcodes and 2-4 random nucleotides from the M1S primer. Whether related or unrelated, pairs show similar shaping of TCR recombination output by thymic selection.

The TCR comes from a boy under 18 in good health. The sequenced material came from blood.

CDR3 in amino acids: CASMAGSLANTGELFF. The DNA of the CDR3 is TGTGCCAGCATGGCAGGATCCCTCGCGAACACCGGGGAGCTGTTTTTT. V is TRBV28 and J is TRBJ2-2; D gene uncertain. The ends were cut back, 7 bases at V and 0 bases at J, with 15 bases in the middle. This CDR3 comprises 16 residues. The germline CDR1 and CDR2 sequences are MDHEN and SYDVKM.